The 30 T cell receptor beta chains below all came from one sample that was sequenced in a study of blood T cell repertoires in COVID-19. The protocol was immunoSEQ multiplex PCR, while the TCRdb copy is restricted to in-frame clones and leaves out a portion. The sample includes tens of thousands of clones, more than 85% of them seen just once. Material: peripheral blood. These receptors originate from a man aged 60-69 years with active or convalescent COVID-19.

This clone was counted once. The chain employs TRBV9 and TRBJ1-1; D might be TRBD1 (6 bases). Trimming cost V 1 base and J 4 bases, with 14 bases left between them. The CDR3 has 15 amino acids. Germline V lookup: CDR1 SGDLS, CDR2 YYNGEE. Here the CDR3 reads CASSVRPGVGTEAFF. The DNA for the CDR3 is TGTGCCAGCAGCGTACGTCCAGGGGTAGGCACTGAAGCTTTCTTT.

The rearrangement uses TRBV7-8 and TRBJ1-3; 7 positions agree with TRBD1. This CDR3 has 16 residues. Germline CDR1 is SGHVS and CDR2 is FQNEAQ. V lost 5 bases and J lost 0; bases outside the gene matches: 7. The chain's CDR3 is CASSPGTAHSGNTIYF. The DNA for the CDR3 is TGTGCCAGCAGCCCCGGGACAGCGCACTCTGGAAACACCATATATTTT.

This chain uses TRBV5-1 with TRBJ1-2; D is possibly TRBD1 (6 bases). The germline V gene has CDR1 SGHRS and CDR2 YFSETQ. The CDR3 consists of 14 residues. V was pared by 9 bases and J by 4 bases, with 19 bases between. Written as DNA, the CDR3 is TGCGCCACCCGAGCGGGGGGGGCCGGCTATGGCTACACCTTC. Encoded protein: CATRAGGAGYGYTF.

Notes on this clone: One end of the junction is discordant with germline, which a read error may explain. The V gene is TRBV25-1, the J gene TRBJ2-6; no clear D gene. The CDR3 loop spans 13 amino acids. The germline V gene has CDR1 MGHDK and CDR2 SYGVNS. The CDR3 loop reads CASSELPASVLTF. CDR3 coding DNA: TGTGCCAGCAGTGAATTACCTGCCAGCGTCCTGACTTTC. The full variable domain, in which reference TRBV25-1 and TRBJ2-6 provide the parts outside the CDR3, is EADIYQTPRYLVIGTGKKITLECSQTMGHDKMYWYQQDPGMELHLIHYSYGVNSTEKGDLSSESTVSRIRTEHFPLTLESARPSHTSQYLCASSELPASVLTFGAGSRLTVL.

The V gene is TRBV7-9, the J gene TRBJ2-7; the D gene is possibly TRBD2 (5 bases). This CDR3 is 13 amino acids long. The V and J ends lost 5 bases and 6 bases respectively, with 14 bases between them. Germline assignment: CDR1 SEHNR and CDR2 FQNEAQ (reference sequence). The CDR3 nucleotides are TGTGCCAGCAGCGTGGAGGTGGAGAGCGAGCAGTACTTC. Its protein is CASSVEVESEQYF.

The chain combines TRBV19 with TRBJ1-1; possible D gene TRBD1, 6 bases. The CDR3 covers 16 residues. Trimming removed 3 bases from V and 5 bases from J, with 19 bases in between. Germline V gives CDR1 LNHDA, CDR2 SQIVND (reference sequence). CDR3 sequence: CASSMGPQQGQTEAFF. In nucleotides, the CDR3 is TGTGCCAGTAGTATGGGGCCTCAACAGGGTCAGACTGAAGCTTTCTTT.

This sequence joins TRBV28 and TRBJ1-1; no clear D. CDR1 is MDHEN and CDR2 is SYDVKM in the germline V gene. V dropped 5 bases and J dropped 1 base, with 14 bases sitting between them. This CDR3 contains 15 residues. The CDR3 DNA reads TGTGCCAGCAGTGCGGCCCTGGGTCCGAACACTGAAGCTTTCTTT. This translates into CASSAALGPNTEAFF.

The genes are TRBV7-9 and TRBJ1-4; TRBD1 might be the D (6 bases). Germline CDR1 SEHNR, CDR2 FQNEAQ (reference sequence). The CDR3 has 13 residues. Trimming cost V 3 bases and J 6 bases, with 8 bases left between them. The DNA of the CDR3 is TGTGCCAGCAGCTTCCACAGGGATGAAAAACTGTTTTTT. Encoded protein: CASSFHRDEKLFF.

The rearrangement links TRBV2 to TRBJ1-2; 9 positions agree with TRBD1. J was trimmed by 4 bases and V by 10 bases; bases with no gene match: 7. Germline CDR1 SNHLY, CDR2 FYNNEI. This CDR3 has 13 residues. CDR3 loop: CATDRGQGYGYTF. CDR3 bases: TGTGCCACTGACAGGGGACAGGGCTATGGCTACACCTTC.

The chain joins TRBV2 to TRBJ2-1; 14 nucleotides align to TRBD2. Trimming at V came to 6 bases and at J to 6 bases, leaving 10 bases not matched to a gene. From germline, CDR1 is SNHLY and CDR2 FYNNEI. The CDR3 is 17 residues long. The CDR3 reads CASSSLRLAGGPNEQFF. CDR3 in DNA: TGTGCCAGCAGCTCCCTTAGACTAGCGGGAGGGCCCAATGAGCAGTTCTTC.

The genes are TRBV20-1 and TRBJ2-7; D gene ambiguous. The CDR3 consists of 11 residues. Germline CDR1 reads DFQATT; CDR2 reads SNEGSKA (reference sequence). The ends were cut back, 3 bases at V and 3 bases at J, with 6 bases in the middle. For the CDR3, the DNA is TGCAGTGCTAGTGTCGGCTACGAGCAGTACTTC. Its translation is CSASVGYEQYF.

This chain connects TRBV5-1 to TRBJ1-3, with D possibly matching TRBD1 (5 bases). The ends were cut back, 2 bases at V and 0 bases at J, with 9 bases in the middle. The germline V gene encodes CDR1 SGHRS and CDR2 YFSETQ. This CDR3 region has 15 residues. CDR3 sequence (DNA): TGCGCCAGCAGCTTACAGGCGAGCTCTGGAAACACCATATATTTT. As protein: CASSLQASSGNTIYF.

The CDR3 DNA is TGTGCCAGTAGCAAGCTAATGGACAGAGCCTACGAGCAGTACTTC. Translated: CASSKLMDRAYEQYF. This chain links TRBV19 with TRBJ2-7; D may be TRBD1 (6 bases). Trimming took off 6 bases at V and 2 bases at J, with 17 bases between the two ends. The CDR3 runs 15 residues. Germline CDR1 LNHDA, CDR2 SQIVND (reference sequence).

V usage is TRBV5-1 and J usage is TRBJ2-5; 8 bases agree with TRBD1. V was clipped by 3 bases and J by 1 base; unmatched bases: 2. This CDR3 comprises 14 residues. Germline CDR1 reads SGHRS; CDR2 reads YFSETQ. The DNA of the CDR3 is TGCGCCAGCAGCTATGGGACAGGCCAAGAGACCCAGTACTTC. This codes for CASSYGTGQETQYF.

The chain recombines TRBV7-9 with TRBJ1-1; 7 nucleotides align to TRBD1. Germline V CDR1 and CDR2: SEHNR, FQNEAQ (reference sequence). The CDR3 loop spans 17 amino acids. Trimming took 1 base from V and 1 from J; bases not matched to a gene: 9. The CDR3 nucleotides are TGTGCCAGCAGCTTAGGGCAGGGGGTGGCTCGGAACACTGAAGCTTTCTTT. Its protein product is CASSLGQGVARNTEAFF.

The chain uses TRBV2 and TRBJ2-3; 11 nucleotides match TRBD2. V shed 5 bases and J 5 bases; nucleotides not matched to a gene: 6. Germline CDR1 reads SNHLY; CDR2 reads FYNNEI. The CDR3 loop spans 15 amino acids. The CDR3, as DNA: TGTGCCAGCAGTATTAGCGGGGGGGCAGAAGATACGCAGTATTTT. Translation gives CASSISGGAEDTQYF.

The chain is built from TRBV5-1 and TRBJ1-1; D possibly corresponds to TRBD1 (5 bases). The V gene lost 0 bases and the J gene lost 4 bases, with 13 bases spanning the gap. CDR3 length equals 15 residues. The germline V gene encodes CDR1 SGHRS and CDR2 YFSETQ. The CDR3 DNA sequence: TGCGCCAGCAGCTTGGCTGACAGACCGAGCACTGAAGCTTTCTTT. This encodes CASSLADRPSTEAFF.

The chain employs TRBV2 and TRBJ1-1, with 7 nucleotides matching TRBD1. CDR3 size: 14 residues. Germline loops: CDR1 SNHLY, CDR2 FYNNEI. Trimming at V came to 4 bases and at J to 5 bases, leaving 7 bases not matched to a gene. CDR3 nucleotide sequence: TGTGCCAGCAGTGTAACACAGGGGACAACTGAAGCTTTCTTT. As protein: CASSVTQGTTEAFF. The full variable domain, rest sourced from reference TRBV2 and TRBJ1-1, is EPEVTQTPSHQVTQMGQEVILRCVPISNHLYFYWYRQILGQKVEFLVSFYNNEISEKSEIFDDQFSVERPDGSNFTLKIRSTKLEDSAMYFCASSVTQGTTEAFFGQGTRLTVV.

The CDR3 nucleotides are TGTGCCAGCAGCTACGAATACAGGGGGCAAACTGAAGCTTTCTTT. Translated: CASSYEYRGQTEAFF. V gene TRBV11-2 combines with J gene TRBJ1-1; 9 positions match TRBD1. CDR1 and CDR2 from the germline V gene are SGHAT and FQNNGV. The CDR3 runs 15 residues. The V and J ends lost 4 bases and 5 bases, in that order; junction bases with no gene match: 8.

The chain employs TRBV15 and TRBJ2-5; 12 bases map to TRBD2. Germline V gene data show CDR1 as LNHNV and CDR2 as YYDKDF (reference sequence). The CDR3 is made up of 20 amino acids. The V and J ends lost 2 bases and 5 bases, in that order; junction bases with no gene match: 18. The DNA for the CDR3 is TGTGCCACCAGCAGACCCCGCGGACTAGCGGGGAAGGGCGGTGAGGAGACCCAGTACTTC. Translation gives CATSRPRGLAGKGGEETQYF.

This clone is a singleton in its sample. The CDR3 reads CASSPRTGWAYEQYF. In DNA, the CDR3 is TGTGCCAGCAGTCCCCGGACAGGGTGGGCCTACGAGCAGTACTTC. This chain links TRBV6-2 or TRBV6-3 with TRBJ2-7; 8 bases fit TRBD1. Per the germline V gene, CDR1 is MNHEY and CDR2 is SVGEGT. V lost 5 bases, J lost 2 bases, and 8 bases stayed unmatched. The CDR3 runs to 15 residues.

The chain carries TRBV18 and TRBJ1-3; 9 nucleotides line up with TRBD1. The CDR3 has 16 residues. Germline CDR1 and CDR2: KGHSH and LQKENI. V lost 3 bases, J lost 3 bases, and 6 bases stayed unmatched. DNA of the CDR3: TGTGCCAGCTCACCCTACACAGGGGGCGGTGGAAACACCATATATTTT. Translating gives CASSPYTGGGGNTIYF.

The CDR3 loop is CATSRDRAATEAFF. CDR3 sequence (DNA): TGTGCCACCAGCAGAGACAGGGCGGCCACTGAAGCTTTCTTT. The chain links TRBV15 to TRBJ1-1, with D maybe TRBD1 (5 bases). Trimming removed 0 bases from V and 4 bases from J, with 9 bases in between. The germline V gene has CDR1 LNHNV and CDR2 YYDKDF (reference sequence). CDR3 length: 14 amino acids.

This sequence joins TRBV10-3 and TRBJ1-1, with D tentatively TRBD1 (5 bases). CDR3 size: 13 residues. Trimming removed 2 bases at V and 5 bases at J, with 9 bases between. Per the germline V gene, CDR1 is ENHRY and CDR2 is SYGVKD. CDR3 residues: CAISEAPGTEAFF. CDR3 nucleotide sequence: TGTGCCATCAGTGAGGCCCCAGGGACTGAAGCTTTCTTT.

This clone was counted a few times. The CDR3, as DNA: TGTGCCAGCACCGACAGGGGTCACACCGGGGAGCTGTTTTTT. Amino acids: CASTDRGHTGELFF. The chain employs TRBV6-5 and TRBJ2-2; TRBD1 matches 8 bases. The ends lost 7 bases at V and 3 bases at J; junction bases unmatched: 4. This CDR3 is 14 amino acids long. Germline V gene lookup returns CDR1 MNHEY and CDR2 SVGAGI.

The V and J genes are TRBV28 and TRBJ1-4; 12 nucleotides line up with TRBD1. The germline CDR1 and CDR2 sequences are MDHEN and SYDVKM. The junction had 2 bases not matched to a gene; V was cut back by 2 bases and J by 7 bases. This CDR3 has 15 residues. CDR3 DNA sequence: TGTGCCAGCAGTTTAAGGGACAGGGGGCCTGAAAAACTGTTTTTT. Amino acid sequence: CASSLRDRGPEKLFF. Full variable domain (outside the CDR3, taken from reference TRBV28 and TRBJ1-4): DVKVTQSSRYLVKRTGEKVFLECVQDMDHENMFWYRQDPGLGLRLIYFSYDVKMKEKGDIPEGYSVSREKKERFSLILESASTNQTSMYLCASSLRDRGPEKLFFGSGTQLSVL.

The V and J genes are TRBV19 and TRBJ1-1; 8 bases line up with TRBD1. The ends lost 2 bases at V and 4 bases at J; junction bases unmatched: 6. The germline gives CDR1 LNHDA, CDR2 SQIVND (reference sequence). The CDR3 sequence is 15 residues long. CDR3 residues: CASSINTGGATEAFF. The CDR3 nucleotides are TGTGCCAGTAGTATAAATACAGGGGGGGCCACTGAAGCTTTCTTT. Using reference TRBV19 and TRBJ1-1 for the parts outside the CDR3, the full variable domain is DGGITQSPKYLFRKEGQNVTLSCEQNLNHDAMYWYRQDPGQGLRLIYYSQIVNDFQKGDIAEGYSVSREKKESFPLTVTSAQKNPTAFYLCASSINTGGATEAFFGQGTRLTVV.

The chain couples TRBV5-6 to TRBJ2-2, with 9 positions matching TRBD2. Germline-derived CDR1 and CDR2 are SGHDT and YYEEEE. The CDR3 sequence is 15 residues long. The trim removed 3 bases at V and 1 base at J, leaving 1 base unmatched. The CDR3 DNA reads TGTGCCAGCAGCTCAGCGGGAGGGAACACCGGGGAGCTGTTTTTT. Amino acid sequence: CASSSAGGNTGELFF.

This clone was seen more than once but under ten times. The DNA for the CDR3 is TGCGCCAGCAGCCAAGAGGGCACGGCGGGTGTCTACGAGCAGTACTTC. Translation: CASSQEGTAGVYEQYF. This chain uses TRBV4-1 with TRBJ2-7, with a tentative D call TRBD2 (5 bases). Germline V gives CDR1 MGHRA, CDR2 YSYEKL. The V and J ends lost 0 bases and 3 bases respectively, with 15 bases between them. This CDR3 has 16 amino acids.

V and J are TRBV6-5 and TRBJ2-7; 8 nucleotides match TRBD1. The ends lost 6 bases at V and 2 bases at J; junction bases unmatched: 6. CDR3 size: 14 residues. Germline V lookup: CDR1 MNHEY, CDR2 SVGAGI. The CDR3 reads CASRRTGTTYEQYF. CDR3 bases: TGTGCCAGCAGGAGGACAGGGACAACCTACGAGCAGTACTTC.